This is a list of T cell receptor beta chains from one sample in a study of human T cells and chemical hapten exposure. TCRdb re-called the RACE reads through MiXCR, storing one row per CDR3 protein. Of around 82,000 distinct CDR3 sequences in the sample, around 6.7% were seen once. The sample consisted of whole blood, taken in connection with sensitization to the hapten diphenylcyclopropenone (DPC). These receptors were obtained from a woman aged 25-40 years with alopecia areata. Some clones in this sample may be carry-over from other donors' samples. CDR3s include the opening cysteine and the closing phenylalanine or tryptophan. A D gene is named only where the DNA matches it firmly. Only part of the rows carry a size: once, few, many, or a class if the clone is expanded.

size,J,V,D,DNA,CDR3
few,TRBJ1-1,TRBV30,-,TGTGCCTGGAGATGGGCGAACACTGAAGCTTTCTTT,CAWRWANTEAFF
many,TRBJ1-1,TRBV29-1,-,TGCAGCGTCCAACCTTGGATGGGGGAAGGCACTGAAGCTTTCTTT,CSVQPWMGEGTEAFF
-,TRBJ2-3,TRBV7-9,-,TGTGCCAGCACCACATACCGAGCAGTGTCAGGGCCGGATACGCAGTATTTT,CASTTYRAVSGPDTQYF
many,TRBJ1-1,TRBV7-8,TRBD1,TGTGCCAGCAGCTTAGGGACAGGGAATACTGAAGCTTTCTTT,CASSLGTGNTEAFF
many,TRBJ2-2,TRBV12-5,-,TGTGCTAGTGGCATAGGGGCCGGGGAGCTGTTTTTT,CASGIGAGELFF
many,TRBJ2-1,TRBV5-1,TRBD2,TGCGCCAGCAGCTTGGGGGCTAGCGGGGGAGTCGTAGAGCAGTTCTTC,CASSLGASGGVVEQFF
many,TRBJ1-5,TRBV3-1,-,TGTGCCAGCAGCCGCAGGGAGGATCAGCCCCAGCATTTT,CASSRREDQPQHF
-,TRBJ1-2,TRBV12-5,-,TGTGCTAGTGGTTTTATGTCGGTAAACTTCGCCGGACATGTCGGGACTAACTATGGCTACACCTTC,CASGFMSVNFAGHVGTNYGYTF
many,TRBJ1-5,TRBV6-1,-,TGTGCCAGCATTGAGGGTAACCCTCTCTATCAGCCCCAGCATTTT,CASIEGNPLYQPQHF
-,TRBJ1-3,TRBV12-3/TRBV12-4,-,TGTGCCACCGGGGACGAAGGGGGAAACGGAAACACCATATATTTT,CATGDEGGNGNTIYF
once,TRBJ1-1,TRBV29-1,-,TGCAGCGGAACCCTCGGTGGGGGCAGCACTGAAGCTTTCTTT,CSGTLGGGSTEAFF
many,TRBJ2-3,TRBV12-3/TRBV12-4,TRBD2,TGTGCCAGCAGTTTTGGCGGGGGAGGTACAGATACGCAGTATTTT,CASSFGGGGTDTQYF
once,TRBJ2-3,TRBV12-3/TRBV12-4,-,TGTGCCAGCAGCGGACCTAAAAGACAGGTCACAGTTACGCAGTATTTT,CASSGPKRQVTVTQYF
many,TRBJ2-7,TRBV20-1,TRBD1,TGCAGTGCTAGAGATGTCTCCTCTAGGACAGGGGGCGGCTACGAGCAGTACTTC,CSARDVSSRTGGGYEQYF
many,TRBJ2-4,TRBV2,TRBD1,TGTGCCACCCGGGACAGGACCAGCAAAAACATTCAGTACTTC,CATRDRTSKNIQYF
-,TRBJ2-6,TRBV18,-,TGTGCCAGCTCACCACTTGAGGGGACCTTAACCTCTGGGGCCAACGTCCTGACTTTC,CASSPLEGTLTSGANVLTF
many,TRBJ1-1,TRBV27,TRBD1,TGTGCCAGCATTCCCAACTATCGCGGACAGGGCGGTGTGAGCACTGAAGCTTTCTTT,CASIPNYRGQGGVSTEAFF
many,TRBJ2-3,TRBV11-2,TRBD2,TGTGCCAGCAGCTTGCGACTAGCGGGCGATACGCAGTATTTT,CASSLRLAGDTQYF
many,TRBJ2-5,TRBV2,TRBD2,TGTGCCAGCGCGGGGGGCCCCCAAGAGACCCAGTACTTC,CASAGGPQETQYF
-,TRBJ1-3,TRBV20-1,TRBD1,TGCAGTGCATGGGAGGGGACAGGGGGCGGCTCTGGAAACACCATATATTTT,CSAWEGTGGGSGNTIYF
many,TRBJ1-1,TRBV24-1,-,TGTGCCACCAGGGAACCCGAGGGTGAAGCTTTCTTT,CATREPEGEAFF
many,TRBJ1-1,TRBV20-1,-,TGCAGTGCTAGAGATCCAGCCGGGAACACTGAAGCTTTCTTT,CSARDPAGNTEAFF
many,TRBJ1-6,TRBV3-1,TRBD1,TGTGCCAGCAGCCGACAGGGGAGAGAATCACCCCTCCACTTT,CASSRQGRESPLHF
few,TRBJ1-1,TRBV10-3,TRBD1,TGTGCCAGCAGGGGACAGTCGAACACTGAAGCTTTCTTT,CASRGQSNTEAFF
many,TRBJ1-1,TRBV20-1,-,TGCAGTGCTAAAAAGGCGACAGGCGGCGCCGAGGCTTTCTTT,CSAKKATGGAEAFF
many,TRBJ2-7,TRBV20-1,-,TGCAGTGCTAGACAGACAGCTACTTACGAGCAGTACTTC,CSARQTATYEQYF
many,TRBJ1-1,TRBV25-1,-,TGTGCCAGCAGTGACCCTCTAGGGGATGGAACTGAAGCTTTCTTT,CASSDPLGDGTEAFF
few,TRBJ1-2,TRBV20-1,-,TGCAGTGCTAGCACCCTTGATTATGGCTACACCTTC,CSASTLDYGYTF
many,TRBJ1-2,TRBV20-1,-,TGCAGTGCTAGGAAATCCGGCGGGACGAACTATGGCTACACCTTC,CSARKSGGTNYGYTF
-,TRBJ2-1,TRBV3-1,-,TGTGCCAGCAGCCAACCCGGGACGAAATACAATGAGCAGTTCTTC,CASSQPGTKYNEQFF
many,TRBJ2-3,TRBV6-6,-,TGTGCCAGCAAACGTGAACTACTCCGTACAGATACGCAGTATTTT,CASKRELLRTDTQYF
-,TRBJ2-3,TRBV19,-,TGTGCCAGTAGTCGGCCTCGACAGGCTCAAGGTCGGTCAGATACGCAGTATTTT,CASSRPRQAQGRSDTQYF
-,TRBJ2-2,TRBV19,-,TGTGCCACTCTCGCTTCCTTCACCCTACAAGCCGGGGAGCTGTTTTTT,CATLASFTLQAGELFF
few,TRBJ1-6,TRBV5-8,TRBD1,TGTGCCAGCAGCCCAGGACAGGGGATGTCTTCACCCCTCCACTTT,CASSPGQGMSSPLHF
many,TRBJ1-2,TRBV20-1,-,TGCAGTGCTAGTGGAGGGGCGGGTGCTAACTATGGCTACACCTTC,CSASGGAGANYGYTF
many,TRBJ2-3,TRBV20-1,-,TGCAGTGCTAGAGGTCCCCACCGCAGTATAGATACGCAGTATTTT,CSARGPHRSIDTQYF
many,TRBJ2-6,TRBV20-1,-,TGCAGTGCCATGGGGAGCTCTGGGGCCAACGTCCTGACTTTC,CSAMGSSGANVLTF
many,TRBJ1-2,TRBV5-1,-,TGCGCCAGCAGCTTGGGGGAGAATTCTAACTATGGCTACACCTTC,CASSLGENSNYGYTF
few,TRBJ1-1,TRBV5-1,-,TGCGCCAGCAGCTTGGATGCAGGCCCGAACACTGAAGCTTTCTTT,CASSLDAGPNTEAFF
many,TRBJ2-3,TRBV3-1,-,TGTGCCAGCAGCCACCTCACAGATACGCAGTATTTT,CASSHLTDTQYF
many,TRBJ2-1,TRBV28,-,TGTGCCAGCAGTTTAGGGGTGGGCTTCTACAATGAGCAGTTCTTC,CASSLGVGFYNEQFF
many,TRBJ2-5,TRBV29-1,-,TGCAGCGTTGAGTGGGGACAAGAGACCCAGTACTTC,CSVEWGQETQYF
many,TRBJ1-6,TRBV6-5,-,TGTGCCAGCAGTCCCCTCCTGTCGATGAATTCACCCCTCCACTTT,CASSPLLSMNSPLHF
many,TRBJ1-5,TRBV3-1,-,TGTGCCAGCAGCCAAGGAAGCAATCAGCCCCAGCATTTT,CASSQGSNQPQHF
-,TRBJ1-6,TRBV11-2,TRBD1,TGTGCCAGCAGCTCCCTAGACAGGGGGTATTCACCCCTCCACTTT,CASSSLDRGYSPLHF
many,TRBJ2-7,TRBV12-5,TRBD2,TGTGCTAGTGGTTTGGTACGCGGGGGAAGCTACGAGCAGTACTTC,CASGLVRGGSYEQYF
many,TRBJ2-7,TRBV29-1,TRBD2,TGCAGCGTTGTTGGCGCGGGGGGGCCCTACGAGCAGTACTTC,CSVVGAGGPYEQYF